These 10 T cell receptor beta chains were sequenced from one sample in a study of CD8 T cells in ankylosing spondylitis. The study, taken as a whole, reports: What appeared characteristic of ankylosing spondylitis blood was a TCR beta motif of eight highly homologous variants.

TCRdb recomputed calls from the 5' RACE reads with MiXCR, one row per CDR3 protein. Here the sample spans around 490,000 distinct CDR3 sequences, about 5.7% being singletons. These receptors lack a known antigen. The sequenced sample was blood, either unsorted or a sorted T cell fraction (not recorded which). Receptor source: a male donor with ankylosing spondylitis.

This clonotype came up many times. The chain uses TRBV28 and TRBJ1-2; D gene ambiguous. Germline CDR1 reads MDHEN; CDR2 reads SYDVKM. The CDR3 extends over 13 amino acids. Trimming shortened V by 6 bases and J by 2 bases, and 10 bases separated the two germline ends. The CDR3 nucleotides are TGTGCCAGCAGACCGGGGTTCAACTATGGCTACACCTTC. As protein: CASRPGFNYGYTF.

This clonotype was seen more than once but under ten times. This sequence joins TRBV10-2 and TRBJ2-5; possibly TRBD2 for D (6 bases). Trimming pared 2 bases from V and 4 bases from J, leaving 8 bases between. In germline, CDR1 is WSHSY, CDR2 SAAADI. The CDR3 extends over 13 amino acids. The DNA of the CDR3 is TGCGCCAGCAGTGAGATCGGGGGAGAGACCCAGTACTTC. Protein: CASSEIGGETQYF.

The chain carries TRBV5-1 and TRBJ2-3; 7 bases agree with TRBD1. This CDR3 region has 14 residues. Losses at the gene ends were 4 bases for V and 7 bases for J; bases not matched to a gene: 9. Germline V lookup: CDR1 SGHRS, CDR2 YFSETQ. This CDR3 reads CASSHPTGRNTQYF. CDR3 nucleotides: TGCGCCAGCAGCCACCCGACAGGGAGAAATACGCAGTATTTT.

In the case of this clonotype: The junction does not match germline at one end; this may be a read error. The chain joins TRBV6-1 to TRBJ2-1; TRBD1 agrees at 8 bases. From germline, CDR1 is MNHNS and CDR2 SASEGT. The CDR3 loop spans 15 amino acids. Here the CDR3 reads CAGSKTRQGYNEQFF. CDR3 coding DNA: TGTGCCGGCAGCAAAACCAGACAGGGGTACAATGAGCAGTTCTTC.

The table lists this clonotype with a few counts. The chain joins TRBV13 to TRBJ2-5, with D perhaps TRBD2 (6 bases). Trimming took 2 bases from V and 5 from J, leaving 15 bases between them. The CDR3 has 15 amino acids. Germline CDR1 reads PRHDT; CDR2 reads FYEKMQ (reference sequence). The chain's CDR3 is CASSLRRDHGETQYF. The CDR3 bases are TGTGCCAGCAGCTTACGGCGGGACCATGGGGAGACCCAGTACTTC. Full variable domain (missing parts from reference TRBV13 and TRBJ2-5): AAGVIQSPRHLIKEKRETATLKCYPIPRHDTVYWYQQGPGQDPQFLISFYEKMQSDKGSIPDRFSAQQFSDYHSELNMSSLELGDSALYFCASSLRRDHGETQYFGPGTRLLVL.

In this sample, this clonotype turned up many times. This CDR3 reads CASSYSIGGGGRYTF. CDR3 sequence (DNA): TGTGCCAGCAGTTACTCGATCGGAGGGGGGGGAAGATACACCTTC. This chain joins TRBV6-5 and TRBJ1-2; TRBD1 is a possible D gene (6 bases). The length of the CDR3 is 15 residues. V was shortened by 0 bases and J by 11 bases, with 19 bases between the two germline ends. The germline V gene encodes CDR1 MNHEY and CDR2 SVGAGI.

Many counts were recorded for this clonotype. The rearrangement joins TRBV7-2 to TRBJ2-7, with D unclear. The CDR3 is 14 residues long. In germline, CDR1 is SGHTA, CDR2 FQGNSA. The V gene lost 5 bases and the J gene lost 2 bases, with 13 bases spanning the gap. The CDR3 DNA follows: TGTGCCAGCAGCCCAGGCGGCAGTCCCTACGAGCAGTACTTC. This sequence encodes CASSPGGSPYEQYF.

This clonotype has more than one count but fewer than ten. This rearrangement joins TRBV5-8 to TRBJ2-5, with D perhaps assigned TRBD1 or TRBD2 (6 bases each). From germline, CDR1 is SGHTS and CDR2 YDEGEE. The V gene lost 0 bases and the J gene lost 5 bases, with 11 bases spanning the gap. The CDR3 spans 14 residues. The CDR3 region is CASSLVRGRETQYF. DNA for the CDR3: TGTGCCAGCAGCTTGGTCCGGGGGCGGGAGACCCAGTACTTC.

The table lists this clonotype with many counts. The V call is TRBV7-2, the J call TRBJ2-3; a possible D gene is TRBD2 (6 bases). The length of the CDR3 is 13 residues. Looked up from germline, CDR1 is SGHTA and CDR2 is FQGNSA. Between the trimmed V and J ends, which lost 4 bases and 5 bases, there was a span of 10 bases. CDR3 loop: CASSSTRGDTQYF. The DNA for the CDR3 is TGTGCCAGCAGCTCGACTAGAGGAGATACGCAGTATTTT.

This clonotype was picked up many times. The chain uses TRBV5-1 and TRBJ1-1, with D hard to call. The CDR3 consists of 13 residues. Germline loops: CDR1 SGHRS, CDR2 YFSETQ. Trimming took 4 bases from V and 7 from J, leaving 14 bases between them. The CDR3 sequence is CASSQEGRGEAFF. The CDR3 DNA reads as TGCGCCAGCAGCCAGGAAGGACGCGGTGAAGCTTTCTTT.